This TCR beta chain stems from a study of tumor and adjacent non-tumor tissue in lung cancer (dated by TCRdb to between 2018 and 2020). Context from the whole study: Patients with adenocarcinoma (approximately 11), squamous cell carcinoma (2) and small cell lung cancer (1) were included in the cohort. Among the 15 or so patients, ages ranged from roughly 31 to 76 years, approximately 10 were men and 5 were women, and disease was TNM stage I to III. A total of roughly 120,000,000 productive TCRbeta reads were generated by sequencing, corresponding to an average of around 4 million reads per sample. The study compared bulk TCRbeta repertoires between lung tumor tissue and matched distant non-tumor lung tissue from about 14 lung cancer patients. TCRbeta CDR3 sequencing was performed on around 30 paired specimens, with one tumor sample and one normal lung sample collected per patient.

For this clonotype: The antigen it binds to is not known. At one end the junction does not follow the germline gene, possibly because of a read error.

Library prep was done by multiplex PCR. Sequencing used an Illumina HiSeq 2500. TCRbeta libraries were constructed through three rounds of nested PCR with primers (Table S4) according to protocols adapted from ARM-PCR. Before sequencing, PCR products of 200-500 bp were cut from the gel and purified using the QIAquick gel extraction kit. Per the source publication's procedure: Reads were cleaned with Trimmomatic, merged with FLASH into complete CDR3 sequences, and assigned to V(D)J germline segments with MiTCR. Clonal diversity was calculated as the inverse Simpson's index using VDJtools. Productive reads were defined as in-frame sequences without a premature stop codon. TCRdb passed the public sequencing reads through fastp at Q25 and MiXCR, retaining productive beta sequences. Under each unique CDR3 protein, matching rows form one entry showing the most common genes and DNA. TCRdb, rather than the study authors, made the V and J calls. Here the sample has 100,000 to 120,000 distinct CDR3 sequences; under 90% occur a single time. The ten largest make up approximately 22% of the sample.

The CDR3, cysteine through phenylalanine, is 15 amino acids long. This entry keeps only the CDR3 DNA: 45 bases, framed from base 1. The germline V gene gives CDR1 as MNHEY and CDR2 as SVGAGI. RNA was extracted from bulk unsorted tissue and checked for quality with a NanoDrop ND-1000 and an Agilent 2100. The donors were newly diagnosed lung cancer patients admitted for thoracic surgery in China from August to November 2014 who had not received prior chemotherapy. The study excluded patients who had received radiotherapy or chemotherapy before or who had another cancer at the same time. Pieces of surgical tissue measuring roughly 1-2.2 cm3 were kept in RNAlater solution and held at -80 degrees C until needed. Findings and caveats that apply to the study as a whole: Younger patients had significantly higher TCR diversity, and higher tumor TCR diversity was associated with shorter overall and disease-free survival. Tumor tissue showed significantly higher TCR diversity (inverse Simpson) than normal lung tissue, at around 450 vs 150 (P = 0.0075, Mann-Whitney U test). Because peripheral blood was not sequenced, the blood TCRbeta repertoires of the lung cancer patients in the study went unexamined. The cohort had only about 15 patients, and the authors noted that larger samples and more detailed clinical data are needed. The methods do not name the sequencing platform or mention unique molecular identifiers. The top 100 clones made up a significantly larger cumulative share of the repertoire in normal lung than in tumor tissue.

The origin of this receptor is a man in his 70s with non-small cell lung cancer. The specimen sequenced was lung tumor tissue. The chain uses TRBV6-5 and TRBJ2-2, and possibly TRBD2, on 5 matching bases. The bases read TGTACCAGCAGTTACCGAGCCATGAACACCGGGGAGCTATTTTTT. Translated, this is CTSSYRAMNTGELFF.